What follows describes a single T cell receptor beta chain. Its antigen is unidentified. With V trimmed by 3 bases and J by 1 base, 0 bases remained unmatched. The CDR3 extends over 14 amino acids. Germline CDR1 SGHTA, CDR2 FQGNSA. The source of the sample is a study of cytomegalovirus exposure and HLA in healthy donors. Overall study context: The same platform was used for the 120 or so validation repertoires as for the roughly 700 first-cohort repertoires, as reported in a later analysis. The study's findings and limits: Most TCR sequences were rare, but some public TCRs occurred in many donors. Among TCR beta chains, those listed as cytomegalovirus-associated numbered under 200.

This table comes from immunoSEQ multiplex PCR, and its TCRdb copy is limited to in-frame clones, with some not included. This table has about 70,000 clones, around 92% appearing once. The validation cohort, a group of over a hundred subjects, included the donors and was separate from the approximately 700-subject first cohort. Sequenced input: PBMCs. The sequence was obtained from a man between 18 and 35 years old in good health and CMV-seropositive. The chain employs TRBV7-2 and TRBJ1-5, with 7 bases lining up with TRBD1. This CDR3 is CASSFRGSNQPQHF. The CDR3 bases are TGTGCCAGCAGCTTCAGGGGGAGCAATCAGCCCCAGCATTTT.